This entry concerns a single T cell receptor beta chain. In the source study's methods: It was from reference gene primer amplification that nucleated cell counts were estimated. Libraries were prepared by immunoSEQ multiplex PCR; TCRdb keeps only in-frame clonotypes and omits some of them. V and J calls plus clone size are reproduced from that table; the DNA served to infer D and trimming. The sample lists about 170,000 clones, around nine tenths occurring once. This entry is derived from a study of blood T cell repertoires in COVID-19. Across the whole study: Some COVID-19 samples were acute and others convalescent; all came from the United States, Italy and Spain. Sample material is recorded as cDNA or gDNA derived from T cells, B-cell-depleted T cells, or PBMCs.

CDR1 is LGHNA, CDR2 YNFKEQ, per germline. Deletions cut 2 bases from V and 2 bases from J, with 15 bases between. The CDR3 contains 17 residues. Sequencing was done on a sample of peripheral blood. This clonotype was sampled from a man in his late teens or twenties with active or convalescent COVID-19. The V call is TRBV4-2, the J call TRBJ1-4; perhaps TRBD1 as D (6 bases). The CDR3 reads CASSQRGGGGTNEKLFF. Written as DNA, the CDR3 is TGTGCCAGCAGCCAACGGGGGGGCGGCGGGACTAATGAAAAACTGTTTTTT.